The rows below give T cell receptor beta chains drawn from one sample of a study of blood T cell repertoires in COVID-19. The table came from immunoSEQ multiplex PCR; TCRdb's copy has only in-frame clones and leaves some out. In the table there are roughly 110,000 clones, approximately 80% of which are singletons. Sequencing input: peripheral blood. All receptors derive from a man in his 70s with acute or convalescent COVID-19. The CDR3 runs from the conserved cysteine through the conserved F or W. Fields, in order: J gene, V gene, clone size, D gene, CDR3 protein, CDR3 DNA. D genes are given only for firm matches. Size is omitted from some rows. Given values are once, few, many or a class for expanded clones.

>TRBJ1-2|TRBV5-6|-|-
CASSPGPLGDYGYTF
TGTGCCAGCAGCCCGGGCCCACTAGGCGACTATGGCTACACCTTC
>TRBJ1-1|TRBV4-2|-|-
CASSQEEGLGARNTEAFF
TGTGCCAGCAGCCAAGAAGAAGGTTTAGGGGCCAGGAACACTGAAGCTTTCTTT
>TRBJ1-5|TRBV7-2|-|TRBD1
CASSLGTGSNQPQHF
TGTGCCAGCAGCTTAGGGACAGGAAGCAATCAGCCCCAGCATTTT
>TRBJ1-2|TRBV21-1|few|-
CASSKADRGHVNYGYTF
TGTGCCAGCAGCAAAGCGGACAGGGGGCATGTTAACTATGGCTACACCTTC
>TRBJ2-2|TRBV7-9|-|-
CASSFSRQTNTGELFF
TGTGCCAGCAGCTTCTCCCGACAGACGAACACCGGGGAGCTGTTTTTT
>TRBJ2-7|TRBV9|-|TRBD2
CASSAGTGGSSSYEQYF
TGTGCCAGCAGCGCCGGAACCGGGGGGTCTAGCTCCTACGAGCAGTACTTC
>TRBJ1-1|TRBV18|-|TRBD1
CASSPPATGGYTEAFF
TGTGCCAGCTCACCACCGGCTACAGGGGGCTACACTGAAGCTTTCTTT
>TRBJ2-7|TRBV5-1|-|TRBD2
CASRSGGPGEQYF
TGCGCCAGCAGGTCGGGGGGGCCAGGCGAGCAGTACTTC
>TRBJ2-2|TRBV27|-|TRBD1
CASSPGQGVSGELFF
TGTGCCAGCAGTCCAGGACAGGGGGTTTCCGGGGAGCTGTTTTTT
>TRBJ1-1|TRBV19|few|-
CASSIGEGRTNTEAFF
TGTGCCAGTAGTATAGGGGAGGGGCGTACGAACACTGAAGCTTTCTTT
>TRBJ1-1|TRBV28|-|TRBD1
CASSPPHRGGTEAFF
TGTGCCAGCAGTCCTCCCCACAGGGGTGGTACTGAAGCTTTCTTT
>TRBJ2-7|TRBV10-1|-|TRBD1
CASAPGQTYEQYF
TGCGCCAGCGCCCCGGGACAGACTTACGAGCAGTACTTC
>TRBJ1-6|TRBV6-5|-|TRBD1
CASSYGTGGQSPLHF
TGTGCCAGCAGTTACGGGACAGGGGGACAGTCACCCCTCCACTTT
>TRBJ1-6|TRBV5-1|-|-
CASSLETVYNSPLHF
TGCGCCAGCAGCTTGGAGACAGTCTATAATTCACCCCTCCACTTT
>TRBJ1-3|TRBV4-2|-|TRBD1
CASSPGQGLGNTIYF
TGTGCCAGCAGCCCGGGACAGGGGCTTGGAAACACCATATATTTT